Below are 12 T cell receptor beta chains sequenced from a single sample in a study of Ad26.COV2.S vaccination and SARS-CoV-2 variants. The assay was immunoSEQ multiplex PCR, and TCRdb's table has in-frame clones only and misses some. Of 400,000 to 450,000 clones in the sample, around 90% were seen once. Indicated treatment: around 19 received Ad26.COV2.S at low or high dose, single or two shots; a few received placebo; per-sample allocation not given. Repertoires come from day 63 after the first vaccine or placebo injection. The sample consisted of peripheral blood, taken in a trial of Ad26.COV2.S vaccine versus placebo. The receptors come from a person between 18 and 65 years old who received the Ad26.COV2.S COVID-19 vaccine or a placebo.

The J gene is TRBJ2-7, the V gene TRBV6-2 or TRBV6-3; D might be TRBD2 (5 bases). The V end lost 4 bases, the J end lost 4 bases, and 17 bases lay between the germline ends. Germline CDR1 MNHEY, CDR2 SVGEGT. The CDR3 has 15 amino acids. The CDR3 DNA sequence: TGTGCCAGCAGTTTCGGACTCCCGGAGGTTTACGAGCAGTACTTC. Translating it yields CASSFGLPEVYEQYF.

This clone was found once. V is TRBV28 and J is TRBJ1-2, with TRBD1 matching over 8 bases. J gave up 4 bases and V 8 bases, and 3 bases lay outside the gene matches. The CDR3 loop spans 12 amino acids. Germline loops: CDR1 MDHEN, CDR2 SYDVKM. This chain's CDR3 is CASVTGGYGYTF. The CDR3 bases are TGTGCCAGCGTAACAGGGGGCTATGGCTACACCTTC.

The chain combines TRBV27 with TRBJ2-7; 12 bases align to TRBD2. The ends lost 2 bases at V and 7 bases at J; junction bases unmatched: 9. The germline V gene encodes CDR1 MNHEY and CDR2 SMNVEV (reference sequence). The CDR3 is 16 residues long. This CDR3 is CASSLTELAGGGEQYF. DNA for the CDR3: TGTGCCAGCAGTTTAACCGAACTAGCGGGAGGAGGTGAGCAGTACTTC.

V is TRBV5-8 and J is TRBJ1-2; no reliable D call. This CDR3 region has 11 residues. Germline loops: CDR1 SGHTS, CDR2 YDEGEE. Trimming shortened V by 3 bases and J by 4 bases, and 4 bases separated the two germline ends. CDR3 coding DNA: TGTGCCAGCAGCTATAGCTATGGCTACACCTTC. The encoded protein is CASSYSYGYTF.

The rearrangement uses TRBV18 and TRBJ1-4; D might be TRBD1 (5 bases). The CDR3 has 13 residues. In germline, CDR1 is KGHSH, CDR2 LQKENI. The V and J ends lost 3 bases and 4 bases respectively, with 6 bases between them. Here the CDR3 DNA reads TGTGCCAGCTCACCCAGGGATAATGAAAAACTGTTTTTT. Translation gives CASSPRDNEKLFF.

V and J are TRBV27 and TRBJ2-4, with D perhaps TRBD1 or TRBD2 (5 bases each). There are 14 residues in the CDR3. Trimming cost V 5 bases and J 1 base, with 9 bases left between them. Per the germline V gene, CDR1 is MNHEY and CDR2 is SMNVEV (reference sequence). Written as DNA, the CDR3 is TGTGCCAGCAGTATGTGGGGGGCCAAAAACATTCAGTACTTC. The encoded protein is CASSMWGAKNIQYF.

This rearrangement joins TRBV5-1 to TRBJ2-2, with D perhaps TRBD1 (6 bases). In germline, CDR1 is SGHRS, CDR2 YFSETQ. The ends were cut back, 9 bases at V and 3 bases at J, with 9 bases in the middle. This CDR3 is built from 12 residues. CDR3 sequence (DNA): TGCGCCACCCGACAGGACACCGGGGAGCTGTTTTTT. Its translation is CATRQDTGELFF.

CDR3 nucleotides: TGTGCCAGCAGCTACAGGGTGTACGGGGAGCTGTTTTTT. This codes for CASSYRVYGELFF. The chain couples TRBV12-3 or TRBV12-4 to TRBJ2-2, with D perhaps matching TRBD1 (6 bases). This CDR3 comprises 13 residues. With 6 bases removed from V and 7 bases from J, the gap between germline ends came to 12 bases.

This clone turned up a few times. The chain joins TRBV19 to TRBJ2-1; TRBD2 matches at 7 bases. Trimming cost V 7 bases and J 11 bases; bases outside gene matches: 8. CDR1 is LNHDA, CDR2 SQIVND, per germline (reference sequence). The CDR3 length is 12 residues. The CDR3 sequence: CASISGTGKQFF. Written as DNA, the CDR3 is TGTGCCAGTATAAGCGGGACGGGGAAGCAGTTCTTC.

This chain connects TRBV4-3 to TRBJ2-5; 10 bases agree with TRBD2. Germline CDR1 reads LGHNA; CDR2 reads YSLEER. This CDR3 comprises 18 residues. J gave up 5 bases and V 4 bases, and 16 bases lay outside the gene matches. CDR3 amino acids: CASSRGGAGGPSRETQYF. CDR3 nucleotides: TGCGCCAGCAGCCGAGGGGGAGCGGGAGGGCCCTCGCGGGAGACCCAGTACTTC.

The rearrangement links TRBV28 to TRBJ1-2; maybe TRBD1 (6 bases). Germline V gene data show CDR1 as MDHEN and CDR2 as SYDVKM. The CDR3 consists of 18 residues. The V gene lost 2 bases and the J gene lost 0 bases, with 19 bases spanning the gap. The CDR3 DNA follows: TGTGCCAGCAGTTTACCCGCAGGGGACCCCGCCGCTAACTATGGCTACACCTTC. Translating it yields CASSLPAGDPAANYGYTF.

There are a few counts of this clone. The genes are TRBV7-2 and TRBJ1-3, with TRBD1 as a possible D gene (5 bases). The CDR3 is made up of 15 amino acids. Trimming stripped 2 bases from V and 2 bases from J, with 10 bases between. Germline assignment: CDR1 SGHTA and CDR2 FQGNSA. The CDR3 DNA is TGTGCCAGCAGCTTATCCTGGACACCTGGAAACACCATATATTTT. As protein: CASSLSWTPGNTIYF.